This TCR beta chain was captured by sequencing in a study of radiotherapy plus CTLA-4 blockade in lung cancer. Regarding the study as a whole: Among blood TCR repertoires after radiotherapy plus ipilimumab, tumor-derived clones expanded. Early blood T cell clone changes and increased post-radiation serum interferon-beta were reportedly the strongest response predictors.

Note on this clone: Antigen specificity is unknown.

Focal radiation plus CTLA-4 blockade with ipilimumab was administered to patients who had chemo-refractory metastatic non-small-cell lung cancer. Profiled with immunoSEQ multiplex PCR; TCRdb holds only in-frame clones, not every one. The table records approximately 32,000 clones, roughly 71% of them present only once. The starting material was peripheral blood, obtained from a patient treated with radiotherapy plus ipilimumab. The receptor was isolated from a human donor with non-small cell lung cancer who had stable disease on radiotherapy plus ipilimumab.

CDR3 nucleotide sequence: TGTGCCAGCAGCTACCCAGGTAATGAGCAGTTCTTC. It is translated as CASSYPGNEQFF. The genes are TRBV5-4 and TRBJ2-1; D is uncertain. This CDR3 has 12 amino acids. CDR1 is SGHNT, CDR2 YYREEE, per germline (reference sequence). Trimming pared 3 bases from V and 7 bases from J, leaving 8 bases between.